Included here is one T cell receptor beta chain sequence, with context. The sample comes from a study of T cell responses to AZD1222 COVID-19 vaccine. TCRdb's table, derived via immunoSEQ multiplex PCR, lists solely in-frame clones and lacks some. Seen here are 150,000 to 200,000 clones, about 93% observed once, and the top ten hold 1%. The TCR originated in an adult who received the MenACWY meningococcal vaccine as a control. The sequences come from peripheral blood, collected 28 days after the second dose of the MenACWY control vaccine.

The CDR3, as DNA: TGTGCCAGCAGCGTAGGCCCCCTACCGGGACGGATCAATTCACCCCTCCACTTT. Translating gives CASSVGPLPGRINSPLHF. The gene calls are TRBV9 and TRBJ1-6; D perhaps matches TRBD1 (5 bases). The ends were cut back, 0 bases at V and 7 bases at J, with 20 bases in the middle. From germline, CDR1 is SGDLS and CDR2 YYNGEE. The CDR3 covers 18 residues. Full variable domain (rest looked up from reference TRBV9 and TRBJ1-6): DSGVTQTPKHLITATGQRVTLRCSPRSGDLSVYWYQQSLDQGLQFLIQYYNGEERAKGNILERFSAQQFPDLHSELNLSSLELGDSALYFCASSVGPLPGRINSPLHFGNGTRLTVT.